This TCR beta chain was captured in a study of blood T cell repertoires in COVID-19 (dated by TCRdb to 2020 to 2021). Context from the whole study: The collaborator samples originated in the United States, Italy and Spain and spanned the acute and convalescent phases of COVID-19. The material from the prospective study consisted of cDNA or gDNA derived from T cells, B-cell-depleted T cells, or PBMCs. The dataset comprised deeply sampled blood TCRbeta repertoires from subjects exposed to, actively infected with, or recovered from COVID-19. The repertoires were released in a freely available public database meant as a resource for research on the immune response to SARS-CoV-2. Samples were obtained from the ongoing ImmuneRACE study (first 160 participants) and from 1,254 subjects provided by 6 global collaborators. Nearly every sample came with metadata listing a de-identified subject ID, COVID-19 status, age in years and sex. HLA class I and class II types, where available, came from metadata supplied by the sample provider rather than from assay-based typing. Paper-wide results and their limitations: Clinical and demographic metadata were provided uncurated, with the amount varying by source and participant.

Regarding this clone: The antigen it binds to is not known. Per-base quality was not reported, and no clone a single base away is much larger than it.

The immunoSEQ Assay, a bias-controlled multiplex PCR, was used to amplify TCRbeta CDR3 regions from genomic DNA. Processing in the source paper ran as follows. The number of nucleated cells in each sample was estimated from the amplification of reference gene primers within the assay. To quantify the absolute abundance of each unique TCRbeta CDR3 rearrangement, sequence reads were collapsed and filtered. For each sample, productive Simpson clonality was calculated as the square root of Simpson's diversity index over productive rearrangements. TCRdb provides this immuneACCESS table in a form limited to in-frame rearrangements. Some clones are lacking; in checked studies, under half of them reflect an unresolved V gene, and why the rest are absent is not known. That table is the source of V, J and clone size, and D and trimming were worked out from the DNA. The sample contains more than 300,000 clones, roughly 89% of them found a single time. Approximately 0.98% of the sample goes to the ten largest clones.

In Seattle, one collaborating source enrolled patients while the infection was active and tracked those patients longitudinally over the course of disease. Whole blood was collected in K2EDTA tubes by collaborating institutions according to the institutions' own protocols. For TCRbeta analysis, collaborator samples were shipped as frozen whole blood, as isolated PBMCs, or as DNA extracted from either sample type. A distance of 6 bases separates the germline ends of V and J, which lose 1 base and 2 bases respectively. From the germline V gene (reference sequence), CDR1 is SGHKS and CDR2 is YYEKEE. The CDR3 numbers 13 residues from cysteine through phenylalanine. Of the read, only the CDR3 DNA is kept; its 39 bases are in frame from base 1.

The rearrangement joined TRBV5-5 to TRBJ1-1; the D gene lacks a confident call. This clonotype was sampled from a woman in her thirties or forties with COVID-19, enrolled during active disease. The source material was peripheral blood. The CDR3 sequence is CASSLTENTEAFF. The sequenced DNA: TGTGCCAGCAGCTTGACTGAAAACACTGAAGCTTTCTTT.